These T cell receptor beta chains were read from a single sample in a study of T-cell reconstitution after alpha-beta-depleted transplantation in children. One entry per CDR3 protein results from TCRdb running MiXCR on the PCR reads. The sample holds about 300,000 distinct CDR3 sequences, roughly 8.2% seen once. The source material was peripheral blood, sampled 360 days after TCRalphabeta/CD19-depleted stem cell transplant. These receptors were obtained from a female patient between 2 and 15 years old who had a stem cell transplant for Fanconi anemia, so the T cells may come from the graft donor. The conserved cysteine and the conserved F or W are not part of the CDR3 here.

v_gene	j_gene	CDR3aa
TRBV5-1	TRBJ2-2	ASSGTGRTGELF
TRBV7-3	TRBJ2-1	ASSSIAGPGSYEQF
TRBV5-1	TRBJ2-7	ASSGARSPQTSYEQY
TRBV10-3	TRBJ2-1	AIGSSKYEQF
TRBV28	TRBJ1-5	ASSYSRLGGDQPQH
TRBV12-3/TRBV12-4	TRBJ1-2	ASSPRGPRTPINYGYT
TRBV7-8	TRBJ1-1	ASSLTPRGAGGTEAF
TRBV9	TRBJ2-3	ASSPRQGGRSTDTQY
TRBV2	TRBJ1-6	ASSIDRANSPLH
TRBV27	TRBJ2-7	ASSFPGRTYEQY
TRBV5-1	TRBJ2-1	ASSLVVLAGEFINEQF
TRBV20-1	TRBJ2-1	SAATRVRKQF
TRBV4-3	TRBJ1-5	ASSQDVQGARQPQH
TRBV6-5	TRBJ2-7	ASSYSKGSGVVYEQY
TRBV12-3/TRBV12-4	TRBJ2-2	ASSLHRTGELF
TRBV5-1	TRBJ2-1	ASSAGLADAMEQF
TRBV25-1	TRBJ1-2	ASSSIDGYT
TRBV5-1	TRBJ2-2	ASSSSASGGAGELF
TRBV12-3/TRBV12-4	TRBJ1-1	ASSFGTAEAF
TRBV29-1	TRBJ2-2	SGKGLAGGWTGELF
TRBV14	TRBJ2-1	ASSQEGNRGYNEQF
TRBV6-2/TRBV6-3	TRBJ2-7	ASSYIGGQRGYEQY
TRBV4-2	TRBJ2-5	ASSQGGGVSETQY
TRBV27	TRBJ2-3	ASSFGGQGDTQY
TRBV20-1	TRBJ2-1	SASQGGGNEQF
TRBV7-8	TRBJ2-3	ASSLNPSTDTQY
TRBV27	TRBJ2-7	ASSLLQGGNYEQY